This T cell receptor beta chain was profiled in a study of shared clonotypes between healthy human individuals (TCRdb year 2020). Describing the broader study: A few men and a couple of women, aged 18 to 49 years, made up the cohort. Per donor, three plates each were used for CD4 naive and CD4 memory, two for CD8 naive, and one for CD8 memory. Blood TCR repertoires of about five healthy adults were deeply sequenced to estimate repertoire size and the extent of clonotype sharing between individuals. Libraries were prepared and TCR repertoires were sequenced by different laboratories using diverse techniques, in order to increase sequencing depth and limit assay-specific biases. Each donor's leukapheresis produced roughly between roughly 0.9 and 8.9 billion PBMCs.

A word on this clone: What antigen it recognizes has not been identified. The input lacks base qualities; no much larger clone sits a single base away.

Overall results and qualifications from the work: When four donors were compared, the shared fraction of clonotypes was about 5% for naive CD4, 3% to 4% for naive CD8, 2% to 2.5% for memory CD4, and 0.3% to 0.5% for memory CD8. Because the study included a small number of donors, the genetic and exposure-history diversity represented was limited. Higher generation probabilities were observed for clonotypes shared by all four sorted-subset donors than for non-shared clonotypes. Naive subsets generally had larger estimated clonotype richness than memory subsets. Based on pairwise subsampling, the degree of clonotype sharing among donors was expected to be affected by sequencing depth. Rarefaction of sorted-subset datasets indicated incomplete sequencing despite the large sequencing depth. Only blood was sampled, and tissue TCR repertoires likely differ from those in blood.

Trimming at the junction amounts to 3 bases on V and 1 base on J, and the germline ends lie 12 bases apart. The germline V gene yields MNHNS for CDR1 and SASEGT for CDR2. The CDR3 contains 15 residues, cysteine and phenylalanine counted. Only the CDR3 DNA is retained, 45 bases long and in frame from the first base. Healthy HIV-negative adults with no recently reported acute infections or vaccinations were included as donors. Every donor was a Caucasian adult residing in Nashville, Tennessee, USA. CD4+ T cells were enriched through magnetic negative selection, after which naive cells were positively selected on CD45RA and the remaining negative fraction served as the memory subset. Blood was obtained by leukapheresis, after which PBMCs were separated by Ficoll-Histopaque density gradient centrifugation and cryopreserved in liquid nitrogen vapor phase. Analytical flow cytometry was used to check the purity and quantity of every magnetically sorted T cell population. Each sorted fraction had its genomic DNA isolated and then quantified by UV absorbance on a Nanodrop 2000c.

Using the deep immunoSEQ assay, multiplex PCR amplified TCR CDR3 regions from genomic DNA. Extracted genomic DNA from each cell subset was distributed evenly across all wells of several immunoSEQ 96-well plates, and each plate was treated as a replicate. Each replicate PCR for sorted subsets received approximately 220 ng genomic DNA, equal to about 30,000 T cell genomes. Purified libraries were measured with a Qubit 3.0 fluorometer, size-checked on a Bioanalyzer 2100, and measured again with the KAPA Library Quantification kit. Each immunoSEQ 96-well plate was sequenced on its own single-read 150-cycle Illumina NextSeq 550 flow cell. The study's own analysis went as follows. Because the immunoSEQ output included only junctional sequences and no quality scores, the filtering could not be the same as the filtering used for full-length reads. To assign V/J genes and CDR3, sequences were annotated using PyIR, a Python wrapper for IgBLAST v1.9, with IMGT germline references. Reads were filtered out if the reads had weak V/J assignments (E-value above 1e-6), no CDR3, stop codons, out-of-frame junctions, or ambiguous translated residues. A V3J clonotype was defined by an identical inferred V gene, J gene, and CDR3 amino acid sequence. To compute the percentage overlap between repertoires, the number of shared unique clonotypes was divided by the size of the smaller repertoire. RTK rarefaction, the Chao1 estimator, and Recon v2.1 estimates of unobserved clonotypes were used to assess repertoire richness. For all TCRbeta clonotypes obtained by the gDNA method from a few donors, generation probabilities were computed with OLGA. As stored in TCRdb, this immuneACCESS dataset retains in-frame rearrangements with V and J assigned. A fraction of the clones does not appear; measured against another copy, unresolved V genes explain less than half of the discrepancy, and the remainder lacks a known reason. V, J and clone size reflect that table, while D and trimming were determined from the DNA. The table for this sample lists over 1.5 million clones; 98% of them were counted only once. Clones ranked in the top ten supply 0.4% to 0.45% of the sample.

Sequenced: naive CD4+ T cells sorted from blood. What the cell subset or site label conveys for this sample: CD45RA+ positively selected. This receptor was identified in a man aged 30-40 years in good health. In this chain, TRBV6-1 is recombined with TRBJ2-5; the D region possibly corresponds to TRBD1 (5 bases align). The CDR3 here reads CASSDVGHPQETQYF. The DNA sequence follows: TGTGCCAGCAGTGATGTTGGACACCCCCAAGAGACCCAGTACTTC.